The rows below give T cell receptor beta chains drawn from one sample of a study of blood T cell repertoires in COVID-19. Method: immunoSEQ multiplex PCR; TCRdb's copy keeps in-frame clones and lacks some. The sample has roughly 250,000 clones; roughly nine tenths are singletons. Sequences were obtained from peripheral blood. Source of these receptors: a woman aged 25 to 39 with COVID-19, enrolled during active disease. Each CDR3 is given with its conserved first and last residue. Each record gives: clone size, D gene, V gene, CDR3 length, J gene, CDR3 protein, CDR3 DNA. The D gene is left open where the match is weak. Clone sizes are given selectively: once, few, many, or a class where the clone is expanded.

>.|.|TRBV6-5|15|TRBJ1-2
CASSLGGGGNYGYTF
TGTGCCAGCAGCTTAGGGGGGGGCGGTAACTATGGCTACACCTTC
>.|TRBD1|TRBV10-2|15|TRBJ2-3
CASSEDRVGTDTQYF
TGCGCCAGCAGTGAAGACAGGGTAGGCACAGATACGCAGTATTTT
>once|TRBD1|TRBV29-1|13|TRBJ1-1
CSVDSRGYTEAFF
TGCAGCGTTGATTCCAGGGGGTACACTGAAGCTTTCTTT
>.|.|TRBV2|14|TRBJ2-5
CASSELTRWETQYF
TGTGCCAGCAGTGAATTGACTAGATGGGAGACCCAGTACTTC
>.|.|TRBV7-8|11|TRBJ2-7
CASSLRYEQYF
TGTGCCAGCAGCTTGCGGTACGAGCAGTACTTC
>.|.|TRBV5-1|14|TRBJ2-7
CASSQMGHPYEQYF
TGCGCCAGCAGCCAAATGGGACATCCCTACGAGCAGTACTTC
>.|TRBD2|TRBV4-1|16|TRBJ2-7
CASSQGRTSGYYEQYF
TGCGCCAGCAGCCAAGGTAGGACTAGCGGTTACTACGAGCAGTACTTC
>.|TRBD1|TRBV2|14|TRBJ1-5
CASSRQGVHQPQHF
TGTGCCAGCAGCAGACAGGGAGTCCATCAGCCCCAGCATTTT
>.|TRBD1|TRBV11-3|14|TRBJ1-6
CASSRDSVNSPLHF
TGTGCCAGCAGCCGGGACAGCGTAAATTCACCCCTCCACTTT
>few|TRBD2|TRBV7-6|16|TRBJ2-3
CASSPETSGVLDTQYF
TGTGCCAGCAGCCCAGAGACTAGCGGGGTCCTGGATACGCAGTATTTT
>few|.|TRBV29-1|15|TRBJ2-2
CSVKAPGQRAGELFF
TGCAGCGTCAAAGCCCCAGGACAGCGCGCCGGGGAGCTGTTTTTT
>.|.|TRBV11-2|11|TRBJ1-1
CASRAGEAAFF
TGTGCCAGCAGAGCGGGGGAGGCAGCTTTCTTT
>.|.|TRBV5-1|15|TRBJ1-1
CASSEPGRGDTEAFF
TGCGCCAGCAGCGAGCCGGGCCGGGGGGACACTGAAGCTTTCTTT
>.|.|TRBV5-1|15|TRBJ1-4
CASSLDAGGGEKLFF
TGCGCCAGCAGCTTGGACGCGGGAGGTGGTGAAAAACTGTTTTTT
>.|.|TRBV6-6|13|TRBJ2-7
CASSPRGAYEQYF
TGTGCCAGCAGCCCACGGGGGGCTTACGAGCAGTACTTC
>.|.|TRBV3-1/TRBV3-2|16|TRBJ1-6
CASGRIGSSYNSPLHF
TGTGCCAGCGGGCGAATCGGGAGCTCCTATAATTCACCCCTCCACTTT
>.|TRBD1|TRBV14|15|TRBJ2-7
CASSFHTGAAYEQYF
TGTGCCAGCAGCTTTCACACAGGGGCTGCCTACGAGCAGTACTTC
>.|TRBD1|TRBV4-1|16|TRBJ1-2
CASSQVPTGADYGYTF
TGCGCCAGCAGCCAAGTTCCCACAGGGGCGGACTATGGCTACACCTTC
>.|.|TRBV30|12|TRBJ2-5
CAWSVLRETQYF
TGTGCCTGGAGTGTACTGAGAGAGACCCAGTACTTC
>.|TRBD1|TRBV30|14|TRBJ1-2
CAWSRQGVQYGYTF
TGTGCCTGGAGCAGACAGGGGGTCCAGTATGGCTACACCTTC
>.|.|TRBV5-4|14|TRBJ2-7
CASSLEGVPHEQYF
TGTGCCAGCAGCTTGGAGGGGGTACCTCACGAGCAGTACTTC
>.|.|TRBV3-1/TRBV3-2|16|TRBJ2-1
CASSQFSSPENNEQFF
TGTGCCAGCAGCCAATTCTCTAGCCCAGAGAACAATGAGCAGTTCTTC
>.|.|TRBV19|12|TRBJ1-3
CAGGSSGNTIYF
TGTGCCGGGGGCAGCTCTGGAAACACCATATATTTT
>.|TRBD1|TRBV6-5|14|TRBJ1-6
CASSTGQGGSPLHF
TGTGCCAGCAGTACCGGACAGGGTGGTTCACCCCTCCACTTT
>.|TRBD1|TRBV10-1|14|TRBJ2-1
CASTNGQGRNEQFF
TGCGCCAGCACTAACGGACAGGGAAGAAATGAGCAGTTCTTC
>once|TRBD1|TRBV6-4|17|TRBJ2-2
CASSETGILIGAGELFF
TGTGCCAGCAGTGAGACAGGGATCCTCATCGGGGCCGGGGAGCTGTTTTTT
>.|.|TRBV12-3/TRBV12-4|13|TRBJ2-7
CASSPDLTYEQYF
TGTGCCAGCAGCCCGGACTTGACCTACGAGCAGTACTTC
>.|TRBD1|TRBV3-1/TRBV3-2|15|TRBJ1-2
CASTTSGQGWGGYTF
TGTGCCAGCACGACCTCGGGACAGGGGTGGGGTGGCTACACCTTC
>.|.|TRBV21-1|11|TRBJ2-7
CASSKATGGVF
TGTGCCAGCAGCAAAGCCACAGGGGGGGTATTC
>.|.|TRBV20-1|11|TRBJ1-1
CSVRENTEAFF
TGCAGTGTGAGGGAGAACACTGAAGCTTTCTTT
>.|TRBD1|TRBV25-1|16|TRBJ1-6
CASKDRGLSSPSTLHF
TGTGCCAGCAAGGACAGGGGGCTATCCTCCCCTTCGACCCTCCACTTT
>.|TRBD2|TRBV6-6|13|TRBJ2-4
CASGRVPKNIQYF
TGTGCCAGCGGGAGGGTCCCCAAAAACATTCAGTACTTC
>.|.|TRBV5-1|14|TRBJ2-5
CASSWRTVQETQYF
TGCGCCAGCAGCTGGAGGACGGTGCAAGAGACCCAGTACTTC
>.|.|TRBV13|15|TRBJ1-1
CASSLGEGMNTEAFF
TGTGCCAGCAGCTTAGGCGAGGGTATGAACACTGAAGCTTTCTTT
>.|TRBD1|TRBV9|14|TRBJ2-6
CASSTGAGANVLTF
TGTGCCAGCAGTACAGGGGCCGGGGCCAACGTCCTGACTTTC
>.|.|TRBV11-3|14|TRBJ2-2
CASSLRSGPGELFF
TGTGCCAGCAGCCTAAGAAGCGGCCCCGGGGAGCTGTTTTTT
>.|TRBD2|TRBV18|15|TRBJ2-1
CASSPRLAGPLEQFF
TGTGCCAGCTCCCCTCGACTAGCGGGGCCCCTGGAGCAGTTCTTC
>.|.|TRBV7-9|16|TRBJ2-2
CASSPSAGAYTGELFF
TGTGCCAGCAGCCCCTCGGCGGGGGCCTACACCGGGGAGCTGTTTTTT
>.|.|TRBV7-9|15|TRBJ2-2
CASSPNRGGTGELFF
TGTGCCAGCAGCCCTAACAGGGGAGGCACCGGGGAGCTGTTTTTT
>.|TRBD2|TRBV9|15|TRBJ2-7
CASSSVAGAPYEQYF
TGTGCCAGCAGCTCGGTAGCGGGGGCCCCCTACGAGCAGTACTTC
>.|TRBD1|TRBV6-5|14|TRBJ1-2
CASSSQGANVVYTF
TGTGCCAGCAGTTCTCAGGGGGCGAATGTCGTCTACACCTTC
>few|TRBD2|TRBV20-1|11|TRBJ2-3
CSAGRADTQYF
TGCAGTGCTGGGAGGGCAGATACGCAGTATTTT
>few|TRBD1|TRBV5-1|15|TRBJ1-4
CASSFGDRAREKLFF
TGCGCCAGCAGCTTCGGAGACAGGGCCAGGGAAAAACTGTTTTTT
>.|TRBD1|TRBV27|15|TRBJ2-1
CASSSRQGWVNEQFF
TGTGCCAGCAGTTCCAGACAGGGGTGGGTCAATGAGCAGTTCTTC
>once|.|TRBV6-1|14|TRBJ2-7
CASSEEEGRYEQYF
TGTGCCAGCAGTGAAGAGGAGGGACGCTACGAGCAGTACTTC
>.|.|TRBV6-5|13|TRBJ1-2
CASSLTVTGGYTF
TGTGCCAGCAGCTTGACAGTGACGGGCGGCTACACCTTC
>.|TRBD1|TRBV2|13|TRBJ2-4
CASSGTGSDIQYF
TGTGCCAGCAGTGGGACAGGGAGTGACATTCAGTACTTC
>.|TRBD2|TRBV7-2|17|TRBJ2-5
CASSLGYGLAGAETQYF
TGTGCCAGCAGCTTAGGATATGGACTAGCGGGTGCAGAGACCCAGTACTTC
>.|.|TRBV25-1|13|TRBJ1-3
CASREAVGNTIYF
TGTGCCAGCCGCGAGGCCGTTGGAAACACCATATATTTT
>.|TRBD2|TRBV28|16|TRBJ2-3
CASTRVAGDPTDTQYF
TGTGCCAGCACTCGGGTGGCGGGGGACCCAACAGATACGCAGTATTTT
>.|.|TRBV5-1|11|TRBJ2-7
CASRPGDEQYF
TGCGCCAGCAGACCAGGGGACGAGCAGTACTTC
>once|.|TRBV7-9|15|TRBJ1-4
CASRPSSLIGEKLFF
TGTGCCAGCAGACCTTCGTCACTAATAGGTGAAAAACTGTTTTTT
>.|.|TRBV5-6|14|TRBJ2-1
CASSLGTAMGEQFF
TGTGCCAGCAGCTTGGGTACAGCCATGGGTGAGCAGTTCTTC
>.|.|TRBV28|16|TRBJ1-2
CASSQTLRDSKRGYTF
TGTGCCAGCAGCCAAACCTTAAGAGATTCTAAACGAGGCTACACCTTC
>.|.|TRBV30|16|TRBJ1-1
CAGGMSGRVKTGEAFF
TGTGCCGGAGGAATGTCAGGGAGGGTGAAAACGGGTGAAGCTTTCTTT